This T cell receptor beta chain was captured by sequencing in a study of identical twins. MiXCR, run by TCRdb on the 5' RACE reads, gives a single entry per CDR3 protein. The table lists around 1.7 million distinct CDR3 sequences, less than 35% of them singletons. The CDR3 totals 13 residues. The V gene's germline CDR1 is SSHAT and CDR2 FNYEAQ (reference sequence). To note about this clonotype: At one end, the junction sequence differs from germline, possibly due to a read error.

This TCR derives from a newborn girl in good health. This chain joins TRBV7-7 and TRBJ2-5; no reliable D call. The sequencing input was cord blood. The DNA for the CDR3 is TGTGCTAGCAGCTTAGCCTTTAAAGAGACCCAGTACTTC. Translation gives CASSLAFKETQYF.